The 21 T cell receptor beta chains below come from one sample, sequenced in a study of cytomegalovirus exposure and HLA in healthy donors. PCR involved 60 Vbeta and 13 Jbeta primers. Here immunoSEQ multiplex PCR was the method, and the copy in TCRdb shows in-frame clones only, minus some. The table has about 82,000 clones, around 71% seen once. Input material: PBMCs. Source of these receptors: a man in his sixties in good health and CMV-seronegative.

The sample holds a few counts of this clone. J is TRBJ1-1 and V is TRBV5-5, with 8 bases lining up with TRBD1. With V trimmed by 7 bases and J by 3 bases, 2 bases remained unmatched. The CDR3 is 12 amino acids. Germline V CDR1 and CDR2: SGHKS, YYEKEE (reference sequence). The CDR3 protein is CASGQGYTEAFF. In DNA form, the CDR3 reads TGTGCCAGCGGACAGGGCTACACTGAAGCTTTCTTT.

V usage is TRBV2 and J usage is TRBJ2-2; D remains unclear. The CDR3 sequence is 16 residues long. CDR1 SNHLY and CDR2 FYNNEI come from the germline V gene. The V end lost 4 bases, the J end lost 4 bases, and 16 bases lay between the germline ends. As DNA, the CDR3 is TGTGCCAGCAGTGTTGTAGTTCCTGGTGGCACCGGGGAGCTGTTTTTT. It is translated as CASSVVVPGGTGELFF.

J is TRBJ2-2 and V is TRBV7-7; D possibly corresponds to TRBD2 (6 bases). Germline loops: CDR1 SSHAT, CDR2 FNYEAQ (reference sequence). The CDR3 loop spans 14 amino acids. Between the trimmed V and J ends, which lost 5 bases and 2 bases, there was a span of 9 bases. CDR3 DNA: TGTGCCAGCAGCCGGGACTCTAACACCGGGGAGCTGTTTTTT. Residues: CASSRDSNTGELFF.

This CDR3 is CASSWKQGEGGYTF. The DNA of the CDR3 is TGCGCCAGCAGCTGGAAACAGGGGGAGGGTGGCTACACCTTC. This sequence joins TRBV5-1 and TRBJ1-2; TRBD1 matches 8 bases. The CDR3 is made up of 14 amino acids. Germline-derived CDR1 and CDR2 are SGHRS and YFSETQ. V lost 3 bases, J lost 7 bases, and 8 bases stayed unmatched. The whole variable domain, filled in from reference TRBV5-1 and TRBJ1-2, reads KAGVTQTPRYLIKTRGQQVTLSCSPISGHRSVSWYQQTPGQGLQFLFEYFSETQRNKGNFPGRFSGRQFSNSRSEMNVSTLELGDSALYLCASSWKQGEGGYTFGSGTRLTVV.

This rearrangement joins TRBV11-3 to TRBJ2-3, with 12 bases that match TRBD2. This CDR3 contains 16 residues. The junction had 7 bases not matched to a gene; V was cut back by 3 bases and J by 6 bases. Per germline, CDR1 SGHNT and CDR2 YENEEA. CDR3 coding DNA: TGTGCCAGCAGCTTTGCTAGCGGGGGGGATGCGGATACGCAGTATTTT. It yields the protein CASSFASGGDADTQYF.

The chain joins TRBV7-9 to TRBJ2-3; 9 bases are a match to TRBD2. CDR3 length: 16 amino acids. Germline CDR1 SEHNR, CDR2 FQNEAQ (reference sequence). V gave up 3 bases and J gave up 6 bases; unmatched junction bases: 10. CDR3 loop: CASSFRGRAGYDTQYF. The DNA for the CDR3 is TGTGCCAGCAGCTTCCGCGGGAGGGCGGGTTACGATACGCAGTATTTT.

The chain carries TRBV29-1 and TRBJ2-1, with 7 nucleotides matching TRBD2. V shed 8 bases and J 6 bases; nucleotides not matched to a gene: 4. Germline lookup yields CDR1 SQVTM and CDR2 ANQGSEA. This CDR3 contains 11 residues. The CDR3 protein is CSFGTTNEQFF. CDR3 in DNA: TGCAGCTTTGGGACTACCAATGAGCAGTTCTTC.

The chain joins TRBV5-4 to TRBJ2-5, with a weak D call TRBD2 (5 bases). With 1 base removed from V and 0 bases from J, the gap between germline ends came to 10 bases. Per the germline V gene, CDR1 is SGHNT and CDR2 is YYREEE (reference sequence). CDR3 length equals 15 residues. In DNA, the CDR3 is TGTGCCAGCAGCTTGTCTGGACTGGACCAAGAGACCCAGTACTTC. Translated, it gives CASSLSGLDQETQYF.

The J gene is TRBJ1-2, the V gene TRBV11-2; 8 nucleotides match TRBD1. Germline loops: CDR1 SGHAT, CDR2 FQNNGV. Germline trimming cut 3 bases from V and 5 bases from J; bases unmatched to any gene: 8. The length of the CDR3 is 15 residues. The CDR3 coding sequence is TGTGCCAGCAGCTTGCAACCGGGACAGGAGTATGGCTACACCTTC. It codes for CASSLQPGQEYGYTF.

The J gene is TRBJ2-7, the V gene TRBV10-3; 8 positions match TRBD1. The CDR3 length is 13 residues. Germline CDR1 ENHRY, CDR2 SYGVKD. The ends lost 4 bases at V and 7 bases at J; junction bases unmatched: 6. The CDR3 loop is CAISGPGGGEQYF. DNA of the CDR3: TGTGCCATCAGTGGGCCAGGGGGCGGGGAGCAGTACTTC.

The chain has TRBV5-6 and TRBJ2-7, with 7 bases that match TRBD1. With 1 base clipped from V and 3 bases from J, the junction kept 4 bases outside the gene matches. CDR3 length: 14 residues. The germline gives CDR1 SGHDT, CDR2 YYEEEE. CDR3 amino acids: CASSLRAGGYEQYF. CDR3 in DNA: TGTGCCAGCAGCTTGCGGGCAGGGGGCTACGAGCAGTACTTC.

This clone has only a few counts. The V and J genes are TRBV5-1 and TRBJ2-3, with 7 bases aligning to TRBD2. The V gene's germline CDR1 is SGHRS and CDR2 YFSETQ. V lost 4 bases to trimming and J lost 2 bases; unmatched junction nucleotides: 10. CDR3 size: 16 residues. CDR3: CASSPEIAGVTDTQYF. The CDR3 bases are TGCGCCAGCAGCCCTGAGATCGCGGGGGTCACAGATACGCAGTATTTT.

This clone has only a few counts. The V call is TRBV29-1, the J call TRBJ2-1, with 8 positions matching TRBD2. The length of the CDR3 is 13 residues. Per the germline V gene, CDR1 is SQVTM and CDR2 is ANQGSEA. V trimming: 3 bases; J trimming: 10 bases; junction bases outside the gene matches: 8. The chain's CDR3 is CSVEFRGGREQFF. The CDR3 region has the DNA TGCAGCGTTGAGTTCCGGGGGGGCAGGGAGCAGTTCTTC.

The chain uses TRBV9 and TRBJ2-5; a weak D match, TRBD1 (5 bases). The CDR3 is 15 amino acids. CDR1 and CDR2 (germline): SGDLS, YYNGEE. V was shortened by 0 bases and J by 5 bases, with 14 bases between the two germline ends. Here the CDR3 DNA reads TGTGCCAGCAGCGTAGGGGCAGGGTTTAGCGAGACCCAGTACTTC. Its protein is CASSVGAGFSETQYF.

The rearrangement joins TRBV5-1 to TRBJ1-2; D remains unclear. The V end lost 4 bases, the J end lost 1 base, and 11 bases lay between the germline ends. CDR3 length: 14 residues. Germline CDR1 and CDR2: SGHRS and YFSETQ. This chain's CDR3 is CASSGQTLNYGYTF. CDR3 bases: TGCGCCAGCAGCGGCCAGACACTTAACTATGGCTACACCTTC.

The J gene is TRBJ2-2, the V gene TRBV19; 10 positions agree with TRBD1. The V segment lost 7 bases and the J segment 2 bases; nucleotides outside the gene matches: 4. This CDR3 has 15 amino acids. Germline CDR1 reads LNHDA; CDR2 reads SQIVND (reference sequence). This CDR3 reads CASKGQGINTGELFF. CDR3 DNA: TGTGCCAGTAAGGGACAGGGGATCAACACCGGGGAGCTGTTTTTT.

The rearrangement links TRBV19 to TRBJ1-5; 7 bases are a match to TRBD1. Germline V gene data show CDR1 as LNHDA and CDR2 as SQIVND (reference sequence). This CDR3 is 14 amino acids long. J gave up 5 bases and V 7 bases, and 8 bases lay outside the gene matches. The CDR3 nucleotides read TGTGCCAGTAATCCAGGGGGGAAGGATCAGCCCCAGCATTTT. It specifies CASNPGGKDQPQHF.

This clone appeared a single time. The J gene is TRBJ1-1, the V gene TRBV9, with TRBD1 matching 8 bases. The CDR3 has 13 amino acids. The V and J ends lost 3 bases and 4 bases, in that order; junction bases with no gene match: 2. From germline, CDR1 is SGDLS and CDR2 YYNGEE. Here the CDR3 reads CASSGTGGTEAFF. CDR3 nucleotides: TGTGCCAGCAGCGGTACAGGGGGCACTGAAGCTTTCTTT.

This rearrangement joins TRBV10-1 to TRBJ2-1; 8 bases fit TRBD2. The CDR3 runs 16 residues. In germline, CDR1 is WNHNN, CDR2 SYGVQD (reference sequence). The V segment lost 3 bases and the J segment 3 bases; nucleotides outside the gene matches: 7. CDR3 DNA: TGCGCCAGCAGTGATGTTAAGCGGGGGAACTACAATGAGCAGTTCTTC. Translating gives CASSDVKRGNYNEQFF.

The chain links TRBV28 to TRBJ2-2; D not certain. Germline V gene sequence: CDR1 MDHEN, CDR2 SYDVKM. Deletions cut 3 bases from V and 7 bases from J, with 9 bases between. This CDR3 is 13 amino acids long. The CDR3 nucleotides are TGTGCCAGCAGTTTGCCGCGAGACGGGGAGCTGTTTTTT. Encoded protein: CASSLPRDGELFF.

This clone showed up just once. The chain recombines TRBV19 with TRBJ2-5; a weak D match, TRBD2 (5 bases). V was shortened by 0 bases and J by 1 base, with 12 bases between the two germline ends. Germline lookup yields CDR1 LNHDA and CDR2 SQIVND (reference sequence). The length of the CDR3 is 16 residues. The CDR3 reads CASSIDITGFQETQYF. The CDR3, as DNA: TGTGCCAGTAGTATAGATATAACGGGGTTCCAAGAGACCCAGTACTTC.